A single sample is the source of the 26 T cell receptor beta chains below, sequenced in a study of cytomegalovirus exposure and HLA in healthy donors. Vbeta (60) and Jbeta (13) primers were used in the PCR. Produced via immunoSEQ multiplex PCR; TCRdb's table is partial and in-frame only. The data contain under 200,000 clones, over 60% of them singletons. The sequencing sample was made of PBMCs. The origin of the receptors is a woman in her 30s in good health and CMV-seronegative.

In this sample, this clone turned up a few times. The chain recombines TRBV5-5 with TRBJ1-6; TRBD1 agrees at 7 bases. Germline lookup yields CDR1 SGHKS and CDR2 YYEKEE (reference sequence). The CDR3 spans 15 residues. The trim removed 0 bases at V and 8 bases at J, leaving 5 bases unmatched. The CDR3 sequence is CASSLVGGQDSPLHF. The CDR3 nucleotides are TGTGCCAGCAGCTTGGTAGGGGGCCAGGATTCACCCCTCCACTTT.

The gene calls are TRBV7-3 and TRBJ2-2; 8 bases line up with TRBD1. Per germline, CDR1 SGHTA and CDR2 FQGTGA. This CDR3 is built from 16 residues. Germline trimming cut 4 bases from V and 3 bases from J; bases unmatched to any gene: 7. CDR3 sequence (DNA): TGTGCCAGCAGCTCCGGGCAGGGGGCTTACACCGGGGAGCTGTTTTTT. Translation: CASSSGQGAYTGELFF.

The chain carries TRBV7-2 and TRBJ2-5; TRBD2 matches at 8 bases. Germline trimming cut 4 bases from V and 0 bases from J; bases unmatched to any gene: 7. The CDR3 has 16 amino acids. Germline V gives CDR1 SGHTA, CDR2 FQGNSA. The CDR3 region has the DNA TGTGCCAGCAGCTCTGCGACTAGCGCGTACCAAGAGACCCAGTACTTC. Protein product: CASSSATSAYQETQYF.

The chain recombines TRBV19 with TRBJ1-1; 7 bases fit TRBD1. The germline gives CDR1 LNHDA, CDR2 SQIVND (reference sequence). The CDR3 runs to 16 residues. With 3 bases clipped from V and 4 bases from J, the junction kept 11 bases outside the gene matches. The CDR3 DNA reads as TGTGCCAGTAGTATCGGAGGGGGCCTTGCGGTCACTGAAGCTTTCTTT. Protein: CASSIGGGLAVTEAFF.

The chain joins TRBV5-1 to TRBJ2-1; 8 bases agree with TRBD1. The trim removed 6 bases at V and 6 bases at J, leaving 8 bases unmatched. This CDR3 has 14 amino acids. Germline lookup yields CDR1 SGHRS and CDR2 YFSETQ. CDR3 sequence: CASIDRGEGNEQFF. CDR3 coding DNA: TGCGCCAGCATAGACAGGGGTGAGGGCAATGAGCAGTTCTTC.

In DNA form, the CDR3 reads TGTGCCAGCAGCCGGGGGACTTCGGAAAAAGAGACCCAGTACTTC. Its protein is CASSRGTSEKETQYF. This chain connects TRBV7-9 to TRBJ2-5; D might be TRBD2 (6 bases). Germline assignment: CDR1 SEHNR and CDR2 FQNEAQ (reference sequence). The CDR3 is 15 amino acids. V lost 5 bases and J lost 3, with 16 bases in between. Filled out from reference TRBV7-9 and TRBJ2-5, the complete variable domain reads DTGVSQNPRHKITKRGQNVTFRCDPISEHNRLYWYRQTLGQGPEFLTYFQNEAQLEKSRLLSDRFSAERPKGSFSTLEIQRTEQGDSAMYLCASSRGTSEKETQYFGPGTRLLVL.

This clone came up a few times. The chain combines TRBV15 with TRBJ2-7; the match to TRBD1 covers 7 bases. This CDR3 is 15 amino acids long. Losses at the gene ends were 2 bases for V and 0 bases for J; bases not matched to a gene: 4. Germline V gene lookup returns CDR1 LNHNV and CDR2 YYDKDF (reference sequence). The CDR3 region has the DNA TGTGCCACCAGCAGATGGGACAGAGACTCCTACGAGCAGTACTTC. It is translated as CATSRWDRDSYEQYF.

The gene calls are TRBV11-2 and TRBJ2-7; weak D call: TRBD1 (6 bases). The CDR3 is 13 residues long. Trimming left V 5 bases short and J 2 bases short, with 10 bases between. Germline assignment: CDR1 SGHAT and CDR2 FQNNGV. The CDR3: CASSVGQTYEQYF. The CDR3 nucleotides read TGTGCCAGCAGCGTAGGACAGACCTACGAGCAGTACTTC.

About this clone itself: At one end the junction does not follow the germline gene, possibly because of a read error. The rearrangement links TRBV7-2 to TRBJ1-2; D is possibly TRBD1 (5 bases). Germline CDR1 reads SGHTA; CDR2 reads FQGNSA. The CDR3 is made up of 12 amino acids. The CDR3 loop is CASSFRPRGEAF. The CDR3 nucleotides read TGTGCCAGCAGCTTTCGCCCCCGGGGGGAAGCCTTC.

This sequence joins TRBV7-6 and TRBJ2-1; weak D call: TRBD2 (5 bases). Germline V lookup: CDR1 SGHVS, CDR2 FNYEAQ. V was trimmed by 5 bases and J by 0 bases, leaving 11 bases between them. This CDR3 spans 15 amino acids. As DNA, the CDR3 is TGTGCCAGCAGCCTCCGGGAACCCTCCTACAATGAGCAGTTCTTC. As protein: CASSLREPSYNEQFF.

The sample holds a few counts of this clone. This rearrangement joins TRBV9 to TRBJ1-3; 9 nucleotides agree with TRBD1. CDR1 is SGDLS, CDR2 YYNGEE, per germline. Trimming removed 4 bases from V and 4 bases from J; junction bases left unmatched: 6. The CDR3 covers 15 residues. Written as DNA, the CDR3 is TGTGCCAGCAGCACCCGGACAGGGGCGGGAAACACCATATATTTT. As protein: CASSTRTGAGNTIYF.

The gene calls are TRBV28 and TRBJ2-7; 10 nucleotides line up with TRBD1. V lost 2 bases and J lost 6; bases outside the gene matches: 4. The CDR3 length is 14 residues. The germline V gene has CDR1 MDHEN and CDR2 SYDVKM. CDR3 sequence reads: CASSLGDRGREQYF. The CDR3, as DNA: TGTGCCAGCAGTTTAGGGGACAGGGGTCGCGAGCAGTACTTC.

V is TRBV28 and J is TRBJ1-5; the D is unclear. Germline CDR1 is MDHEN and CDR2 is SYDVKM. This CDR3 region has 15 residues. Trimming removed 8 bases at V and 1 base at J, with 15 bases between. The CDR3 DNA sequence: TGTGCCAGCCGAGGGCGGGGTGGGAGCAATCAGCCCCAGCATTTT. Translation: CASRGRGGSNQPQHF.

This clone came up a few times. Written as DNA, the CDR3 is TGCGCCAGCAGCCAAGGAGGGAACGGGGTGGACGAGCAGTACTTC. It yields the protein CASSQGGNGVDEQYF. The rearrangement joins TRBV4-3 to TRBJ2-7, with TRBD2 as a possible D gene (5 bases). From germline, CDR1 is LGHNA and CDR2 YSLEER. The CDR3 length is 15 residues. The V end lost 1 base, the J end lost 5 bases, and 15 bases lay between the germline ends.

V usage is TRBV5-1 and J usage is TRBJ1-1; a possible D gene is TRBD1 (6 bases). This CDR3 has 14 amino acids. Germline CDR1 and CDR2: SGHRS and YFSETQ. The V end lost 6 bases, the J end lost 2 bases, and 14 bases lay between the germline ends. The CDR3 sequence is CASKGVEGNTEAFF. As DNA, the CDR3 is TGCGCCAGCAAGGGGGTTGAAGGAAACACTGAAGCTTTCTTT.

Regarding this clone: This same CDR3 is encoded by further DNA sequences in the sample. The chain links TRBV7-3 to TRBJ2-3, with 7 bases matching TRBD2. V gave up 3 bases and J gave up 3 bases; unmatched junction bases: 3. The V gene's germline CDR1 is SGHTA and CDR2 FQGTGA. The CDR3 length is 14 residues. The CDR3 coding sequence is TGTGCCAGCAGCTTTGGCGGGAGTACAGATACGCAGTATTTT. Its protein product is CASSFGGSTDTQYF. Full variable domain (remainder filled in from reference TRBV7-3 and TRBJ2-3): GAGVSQTPSNKVTEKGKYVELRCDPISGHTALYWYRQSLGQGPEFLIYFQGTGAADDSGLPNDRFFAVRPEGSVSTLKIQRTERGDSAVYLCASSFGGSTDTQYFGPGTRLTVL.

This clone has only a few counts. The chain uses TRBV7-9 and TRBJ1-2, with D tentatively TRBD1 (6 bases). V lost 1 base, J lost 12 bases, and 15 bases lay in between. Per the germline V gene, CDR1 is SEHNR and CDR2 is FQNEAQ (reference sequence). The CDR3 consists of 13 residues. CDR3 nucleotide sequence: TGTGCCAGCAGCTTAGGTCAGGGGAGTCACAACACCTTC. Amino acids: CASSLGQGSHNTF.

This clone was detected a few times. The rearrangement joins TRBV19 to TRBJ2-2; D perhaps matches TRBD2 (7 bases). The germline V and J ends were trimmed by 4 bases and 3 bases, with 21 bases remaining between them. The CDR3 is made up of 18 amino acids. In germline, CDR1 is LNHDA, CDR2 SQIVND (reference sequence). CDR3 in amino acids: CASSSKHRGGGDTGELFF. The DNA for the CDR3 is TGTGCCAGTAGTAGCAAACATCGGGGAGGGGGGGACACCGGGGAGCTGTTTTTT.

The V gene is TRBV27, the J gene TRBJ1-6; TRBD1 might be the D (6 bases). The V and J ends lost 5 bases and 1 base respectively, with 15 bases between them. Germline CDR1 and CDR2: MNHEY and SMNVEV (reference sequence). The CDR3 loop spans 17 amino acids. DNA for the CDR3: TGTGCCAGCAGTCCTCTCCTTGACAGGTCCTATAATTCACCCCTCCACTTT. The encoded protein is CASSPLLDRSYNSPLHF.

This clone appeared a few times. The chain carries TRBV21-1 and TRBJ2-7; whether TRBD2, the table's D call, matches the DNA was not checked. TRBV21-1 is annotated as a pseudogene. The length of the CDR3 is 17 residues. CDR3 sequence reads: CASNHGTSGRGSYEQYF. CDR3 DNA sequence: TGTGCCAGCAACCACGGGACTAGCGGGAGAGGGAGCTACGAGCAGTACTTC.

In this sample, this clone turned up a few times. CDR3 amino acids: CASSAGTGGTDTQYF. The CDR3 region has the DNA TGTGCCAGCAGCGCCGGGACAGGTGGCACAGATACGCAGTATTTT. The chain joins TRBV28 to TRBJ2-3; 8 nucleotides align to TRBD1. The CDR3 contains 15 residues. Germline values: CDR1 MDHEN, CDR2 SYDVKM. The trim removed 6 bases at V and 1 base at J, leaving 6 bases unmatched.

The CDR3 region is CASSSFLNQPQHF. The CDR3 DNA reads TGTGCCAGCAGTTCCTTCCTCAATCAGCCCCAGCATTTT. The chain recombines TRBV27 with TRBJ1-5; D not resolved. The CDR3 sequence is 13 residues long. The V and J ends lost 4 bases and 3 bases respectively, with 7 bases between them. Germline values: CDR1 MNHEY, CDR2 SMNVEV (reference sequence).

Remarks on this clone: Germline and junction disagree at one end, which may indicate a read error. The genes are TRBV4-2 and TRBJ1-4; the D gene is possibly TRBD1 (6 bases). Germline CDR1 LGHNA, CDR2 YNFKEQ. This CDR3 spans 15 amino acids. The CDR3 DNA is TGTGTCAGCAGCCCCCAGGGGACAAGAAATGAAAAACTGTTTTTT. Translation gives CVSSPQGTRNEKLFF.

Comments on this clone: One end of the junction is discordant with germline, which a read error may explain. The V gene is TRBV29-1, the J gene TRBJ2-5; D is possibly TRBD1 (6 bases). The CDR3 consists of 13 residues. CDR1 and CDR2 from the germline V gene are SQVTM and ANQGSEA. The CDR3 DNA reads as TGCAGCGTCGAAGACAGGTCGTGGGAGACCCAGTACTTC. Its protein product is CSVEDRSWETQYF.

The chain couples TRBV4-1 to TRBJ2-7; D not resolved. This CDR3 contains 14 residues. Germline lookup yields CDR1 MGHRA and CDR2 YSYEKL. With 1 base removed from V and 2 bases from J, the gap between germline ends came to 9 bases. CDR3 coding DNA: TGCGCCAGCAGCCAAGGGGCCACCGCCTACGAGCAGTACTTC. This encodes CASSQGATAYEQYF.

As for this clone: One end of the junction does not line up with germline, which may come from a read error. This rearrangement joins TRBV7-9 to TRBJ2-1; tentative D call: TRBD2 (6 bases). The CDR3 loop spans 16 amino acids. The germline V gene has CDR1 SEHNR and CDR2 FQNEAQ (reference sequence). The CDR3: CSSSTATGGSYNEQFF. The CDR3 DNA is TGTTCCAGCAGCACCGCCACAGGAGGGTCCTACAATGAGCAGTTCTTC.